This is a list of T cell receptor beta chains from one sample in a study of CD8 T cells in ankylosing spondylitis. TCRdb re-derived calls from the 5' RACE reads in MiXCR, one entry per CDR3 protein. The data show fewer than 80,000 distinct CDR3 sequences, 5.3% seen once. The sequenced sample consisted of blood, either unsorted or a sorted T cell fraction (not recorded which). Receptors were obtained from a male donor with ankylosing spondylitis or in good health (not recorded which). The CDR3 runs from the conserved cysteine through the conserved F or W.

cdr3_aa: CATRGQVEETQYF
j_call: TRBJ2-5
cdr3_length: 13
v_call: TRBV24-1

cdr3_aa: CSAHGLAGGGGNEQFF
j_call: TRBJ2-1
cdr3_length: 16
v_call: TRBV20-1

cdr3_aa: CASSQVTGVGGNQPQHF
j_call: TRBJ1-5
cdr3_length: 17
v_call: TRBV4-1

cdr3_aa: CSESQNNSPLHF
j_call: TRBJ1-6
cdr3_length: 12
v_call: TRBV29-1

cdr3_aa: CASSIREGNEQFF
j_call: TRBJ2-1
cdr3_length: 13
v_call: TRBV19

cdr3_aa: CASSPLRRELFF
j_call: TRBJ2-2
cdr3_length: 12
v_call: TRBV3-1

cdr3_aa: CASSPWGLAEETQYF
j_call: TRBJ2-5
cdr3_length: 15
v_call: TRBV7-2

cdr3_aa: CAISPSNTGISYEQYF
j_call: TRBJ2-7
cdr3_length: 16
v_call: TRBV10-3

cdr3_aa: CRTEGLAGADQETQYF
j_call: TRBJ2-5
cdr3_length: 16
v_call: TRBV20-1

cdr3_aa: CASSVGPALNTEAFF
j_call: TRBJ1-1
cdr3_length: 15
v_call: TRBV9

cdr3_aa: CSVDTTGTKNTGELFF
j_call: TRBJ2-2
cdr3_length: 16
v_call: TRBV29-1

cdr3_aa: CASSPPGTGGNEQFF
j_call: TRBJ2-1
cdr3_length: 15
v_call: TRBV5-1

cdr3_aa: CASSEQGTSGNTIYF
j_call: TRBJ1-3
cdr3_length: 15
v_call: TRBV7-8

cdr3_aa: CASGTGLSYEQYF
j_call: TRBJ2-7
cdr3_length: 13
v_call: TRBV9

cdr3_aa: CASSEDRDEQYF
j_call: TRBJ2-7
cdr3_length: 12
v_call: TRBV7-2

cdr3_aa: CASSELAGGSFF
j_call: TRBJ1-1
cdr3_length: 12
v_call: TRBV10-2

cdr3_aa: CASNNDIRSGNTIYF
j_call: TRBJ1-3
cdr3_length: 15
v_call: TRBV12-3/TRBV12-4

cdr3_aa: CSASLQGIYGYTF
j_call: TRBJ1-2
cdr3_length: 13
v_call: TRBV20-1

cdr3_aa: CASSYQGITGELFF
j_call: TRBJ2-2
cdr3_length: 14
v_call: TRBV6-2/TRBV6-3

cdr3_aa: CASSPRTGGHDAKNIQYF
j_call: TRBJ2-4
cdr3_length: 18
v_call: TRBV12-3/TRBV12-4

cdr3_aa: CAISENYAGTGRQWDEQFF
j_call: TRBJ2-1
cdr3_length: 19
v_call: TRBV10-3

cdr3_aa: CASSFSETGELFF
j_call: TRBJ2-2
cdr3_length: 13
v_call: TRBV7-2

cdr3_aa: CASSLKATSYNSPLHF
j_call: TRBJ1-6
cdr3_length: 16
v_call: TRBV27

cdr3_aa: CSARDPDSANYEQYF
j_call: TRBJ2-7
cdr3_length: 15
v_call: TRBV20-1

cdr3_aa: CATKRGTGNTGELFF
j_call: TRBJ2-2
cdr3_length: 15
v_call: TRBV27

cdr3_aa: CASQSYGYTF
j_call: TRBJ1-2
cdr3_length: 10
v_call: TRBV2

cdr3_aa: CASSLPGREQFF
j_call: TRBJ2-1
cdr3_length: 12
v_call: TRBV11-3

cdr3_aa: CASSESGAVSYEQYF
j_call: TRBJ2-7
cdr3_length: 15
v_call: TRBV25-1

cdr3_aa: CVSEGTALGEQYF
j_call: TRBJ2-7
cdr3_length: 13
v_call: TRBV2

cdr3_aa: CASSQGAYGTDTQYF
j_call: TRBJ2-3
cdr3_length: 15
v_call: TRBV7-9

cdr3_aa: CASSMALSTEAFF
j_call: TRBJ1-1
cdr3_length: 13
v_call: TRBV7-9

cdr3_aa: CASSAERTGYNEQFF
j_call: TRBJ2-1
cdr3_length: 15
v_call: TRBV7-2

cdr3_aa: CSARSGSSTGELFF
j_call: TRBJ2-2
cdr3_length: 14
v_call: TRBV20-1

cdr3_aa: CASSVGSANEKLFF
j_call: TRBJ1-4
cdr3_length: 14
v_call: TRBV5-1

cdr3_aa: CASSLTSVNTEELFF
j_call: TRBJ2-2
cdr3_length: 15
v_call: TRBV7-3

cdr3_aa: CASSDGTEGLNTEAFF
j_call: TRBJ1-1
cdr3_length: 16
v_call: TRBV5-1

cdr3_aa: CASSFTPRGSQETQYF
j_call: TRBJ2-5
cdr3_length: 16
v_call: TRBV5-1

cdr3_aa: CASSTKSQPGRGGDTQYF
j_call: TRBJ2-3
cdr3_length: 18
v_call: TRBV21-1

cdr3_aa: CSVDTGGSTGELFF
j_call: TRBJ2-2
cdr3_length: 14
v_call: TRBV29-1

cdr3_aa: CASSDSPGGNTEAFF
j_call: TRBJ1-1
cdr3_length: 15
v_call: TRBV6-4

cdr3_aa: CSARTLAGINEQFF
j_call: TRBJ2-1
cdr3_length: 14
v_call: TRBV20-1

cdr3_aa: CASSHFRLPPETQYF
j_call: TRBJ2-5
cdr3_length: 15
v_call: TRBV5-1

cdr3_aa: CASSLGGGTINEQYF
j_call: TRBJ2-7
cdr3_length: 15
v_call: TRBV5-1

cdr3_aa: CASSAGTSLYTGELFF
j_call: TRBJ2-2
cdr3_length: 16
v_call: TRBV9

cdr3_aa: CASSPGSADTQYF
j_call: TRBJ2-3
cdr3_length: 13
v_call: TRBV5-1

cdr3_aa: CCARTTGGQVLDYGYTF
j_call: TRBJ1-2
cdr3_length: 17
v_call: TRBV20-1

cdr3_aa: CATSGTGTGLSYEQYF
j_call: TRBJ2-7
cdr3_length: 16
v_call: TRBV15

cdr3_aa: CASSLEGTWTGNNEQFF
j_call: TRBJ2-1
cdr3_length: 17
v_call: TRBV28

cdr3_aa: CASSLYGGEQYF
j_call: TRBJ2-7
cdr3_length: 12
v_call: TRBV19

cdr3_aa: CASSAPGPGGETQYF
j_call: TRBJ2-5
cdr3_length: 15
v_call: TRBV2

cdr3_aa: CASSGTGDRNQPQHF
j_call: TRBJ1-5
cdr3_length: 15
v_call: TRBV12-3/TRBV12-4

cdr3_aa: CASSFQGSDQPQHF
j_call: TRBJ1-5
cdr3_length: 14
v_call: TRBV7-8

cdr3_aa: CASSQVPRGGGFDEQFF
j_call: TRBJ2-1
cdr3_length: 17
v_call: TRBV4-3